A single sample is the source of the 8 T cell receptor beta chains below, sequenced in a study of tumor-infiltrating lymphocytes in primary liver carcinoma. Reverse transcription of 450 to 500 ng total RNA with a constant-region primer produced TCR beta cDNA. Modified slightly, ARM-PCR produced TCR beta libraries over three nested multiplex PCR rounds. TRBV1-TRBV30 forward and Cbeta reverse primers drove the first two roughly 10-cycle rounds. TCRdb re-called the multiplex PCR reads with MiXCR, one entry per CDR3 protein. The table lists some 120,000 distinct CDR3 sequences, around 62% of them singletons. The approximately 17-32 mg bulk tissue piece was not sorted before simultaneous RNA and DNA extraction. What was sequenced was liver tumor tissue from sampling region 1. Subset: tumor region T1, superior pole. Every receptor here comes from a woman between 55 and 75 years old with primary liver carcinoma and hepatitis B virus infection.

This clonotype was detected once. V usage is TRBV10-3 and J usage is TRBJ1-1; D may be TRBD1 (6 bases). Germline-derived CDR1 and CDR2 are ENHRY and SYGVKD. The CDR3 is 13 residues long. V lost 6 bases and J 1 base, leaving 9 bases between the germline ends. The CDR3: CAIRAGQNTEAFF. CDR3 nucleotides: TGTGCCATCAGGGCGGGACAGAACACTGAAGCTTTCTTT.

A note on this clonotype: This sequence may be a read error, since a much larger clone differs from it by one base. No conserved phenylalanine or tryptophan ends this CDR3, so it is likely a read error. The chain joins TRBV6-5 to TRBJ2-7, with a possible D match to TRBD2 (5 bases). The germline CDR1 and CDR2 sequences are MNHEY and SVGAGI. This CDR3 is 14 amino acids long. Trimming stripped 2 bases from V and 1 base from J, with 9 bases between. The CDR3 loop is CASSYTSVSYEQYI. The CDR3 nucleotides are TGTGCCAGCAGTTACACTAGTGTGTCCTACGAGCAGTACATC.

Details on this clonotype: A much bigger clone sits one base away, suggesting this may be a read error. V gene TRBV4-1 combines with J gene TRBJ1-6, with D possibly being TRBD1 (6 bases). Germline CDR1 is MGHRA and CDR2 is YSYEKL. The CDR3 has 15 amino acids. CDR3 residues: CASSRRDNYNSPLRF. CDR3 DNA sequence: TGCGCCAGCAGCCGACGGGACAACTATAATTCACCCCTCCGCTTT.

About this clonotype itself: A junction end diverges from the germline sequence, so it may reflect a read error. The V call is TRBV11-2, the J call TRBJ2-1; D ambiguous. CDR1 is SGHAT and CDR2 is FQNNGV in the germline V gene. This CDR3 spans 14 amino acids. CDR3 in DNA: TGTACCAGCAGCTTAGATACCCAGTGTAATGAGCAGTTCTTC. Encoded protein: CTSSLDTQCNEQFF. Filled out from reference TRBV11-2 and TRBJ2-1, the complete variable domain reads EAGVAQSPRYKIIEKRQSVAFWCNPISGHATLYWYQQILGQGPKLLIQFQNNGVVDDSQLPKDRFSAERLKGVDSTLKIQPAKLEDSAVYLCTSSLDTQCNEQFFGPGTRLTVL.

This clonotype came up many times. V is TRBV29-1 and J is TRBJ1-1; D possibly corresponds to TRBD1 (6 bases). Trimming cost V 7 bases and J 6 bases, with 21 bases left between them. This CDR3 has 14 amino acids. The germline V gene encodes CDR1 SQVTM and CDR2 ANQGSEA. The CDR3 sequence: CSAAGGGRGAEAFF. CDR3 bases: TGCAGCGCCGCGGGTGGAGGCAGGGGAGCTGAAGCTTTCTTT.

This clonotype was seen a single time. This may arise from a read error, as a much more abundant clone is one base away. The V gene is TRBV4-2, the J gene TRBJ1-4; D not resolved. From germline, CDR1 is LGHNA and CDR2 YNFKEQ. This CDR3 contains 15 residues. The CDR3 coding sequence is TGTGTCAGCAGCGCTCTACAGTCAACTAATGAAAAACTGTTTTTT. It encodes CVSSALQSTNEKLFF.

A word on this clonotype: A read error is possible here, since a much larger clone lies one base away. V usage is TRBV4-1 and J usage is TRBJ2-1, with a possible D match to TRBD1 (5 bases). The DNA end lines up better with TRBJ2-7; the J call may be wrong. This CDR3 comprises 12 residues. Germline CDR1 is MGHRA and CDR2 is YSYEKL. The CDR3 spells CASSPGWNEQYF. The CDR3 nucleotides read TGCGCCAGCAGCCCAGGGTGGAATGAGCAGTACTTC.

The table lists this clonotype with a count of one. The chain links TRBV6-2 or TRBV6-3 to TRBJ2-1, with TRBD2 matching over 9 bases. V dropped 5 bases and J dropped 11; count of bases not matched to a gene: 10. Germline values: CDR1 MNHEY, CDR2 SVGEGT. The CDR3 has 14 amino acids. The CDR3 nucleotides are TGTGCCAGCAGTGTAGCGGGAGTCAACAGTAAGCAGTTCTTC. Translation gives CASSVAGVNSKQFF.